Shown below are 19 T cell receptor beta chains from a single sample sequenced in a study of identifying expanded T cells in peripheral blood (dated by TCRdb to about 2019). Receptor amplification or capture employed the immunoSEQ multiplex PCR assay. TCRdb took this table from immuneACCESS and kept in-frame rearrangements with V and J called. Such tables lack part of the clones; where checked against another copy, unresolved V genes explain under half of the gap, and the rest is unexplained. This sample has 90,000 to 120,000 clones in its table, and about 89% of those were observed once. The ten largest clones represent roughly 15% of the sample. The specimen was blood. The receptors were gathered from a person aged 18 to 75 in good health.

The rearrangement joins TRBV19 to TRBJ1-4; 11 positions match TRBD1. The CDR3 extends over 16 amino acids. V shed 5 bases, J shed 4 bases, and the junction held 6 bases outside the gene matches. CDR1 is LNHDA and CDR2 is SQIVND in the germline V gene (reference sequence). The CDR3 DNA is TGTGCCAGTAGTCCCGGACAGGGGGCCCGTAATGAAAAACTGTTTTTT. Protein product: CASSPGQGARNEKLFF.

This clone was picked up one time. V gene TRBV25-1 combines with J gene TRBJ2-7; D gene uncertain. The CDR3 totals 12 residues. The V gene's germline CDR1 is MGHDK and CDR2 SYGVNS. V was clipped by 8 bases and J by 6 bases, with 14 bases between them. The CDR3 spells CASGYSGGEQYF. The CDR3, as DNA: TGTGCCAGCGGATACAGTGGTGGCGAGCAGTACTTC.

This chain uses TRBV2 with TRBJ1-3, with no clear D. V was trimmed by 4 bases and J by 3 bases, leaving 7 bases between them. Looked up from germline, CDR1 is SNHLY and CDR2 is FYNNEI. CDR3 length equals 13 residues. CDR3 region: CASSVGFGNTIYF. CDR3 DNA sequence: TGTGCCAGCAGTGTGGGATTTGGAAACACCATATATTTT.

In the case of this clone: The junction departs from germline at one end; a sequencing error may be responsible. This same CDR3 is encoded by further DNA sequences in the sample. The V and J genes are TRBV5-1 and TRBJ1-4, with D possibly matching TRBD1 (6 bases). There are 16 residues in the CDR3. Germline-derived CDR1 and CDR2 are SGHRS and YFSETQ. CDR3 sequence reads: CASSQGRSRGYEKLFF. The DNA for the CDR3 is TGCGCTAGCAGCCAGGGGCGGAGTCGAGGGTATGAAAAACTGTTTTTT.

The chain combines TRBV11-3 with TRBJ1-1; 7 nucleotides match TRBD1. This CDR3 has 14 amino acids. CDR1 is SGHNT, CDR2 YENEEA, per germline. V dropped 5 bases and J dropped 3; count of bases not matched to a gene: 6. This chain's CDR3 is CASSAHRGDTEAFF. CDR3 DNA: TGTGCCAGCAGCGCACACAGGGGAGACACTGAAGCTTTCTTT. The entire variable domain, with the rest obtained from reference TRBV11-3 and TRBJ1-1, is as follows: EAGVVQSPRYKIIEKKQPVAFWCNPISGHNTLYWYLQNLGQGPELLIRYENEEAVDDSQLPKDRFSAERLKGVDSTLKIQPAELGDSAVYLCASSAHRGDTEAFFGQGTRLTVV.

The V and J genes are TRBV11-2 and TRBJ2-2; 11 bases match TRBD2. Germline CDR1 SGHAT, CDR2 FQNNGV. The V gene end was trimmed by 5 bases and the J gene end by 5 bases; junction bases not matched to a gene: 10. The CDR3 is 17 amino acids. CDR3 sequence reads: CASSAGLAGGGTGELFF. The CDR3 nucleotides are TGTGCCAGCAGCGCCGGTCTAGCGGGGGGAGGGACCGGGGAGCTGTTTTTT.

This chain links TRBV5-1 with TRBJ1-2; tentatively, D is TRBD1 (6 bases). Germline V gives CDR1 SGHRS, CDR2 YFSETQ. The CDR3 loop spans 14 amino acids. The V end lost 3 bases, the J end lost 4 bases, and 13 bases lay between the germline ends. CDR3 bases: TGCGCCAGCAGCTCCTGGACAGAAAGCTATGGCTACACCTTC. Translation gives CASSSWTESYGYTF.

This clone was seen more than once but under ten times. This chain uses TRBV9 with TRBJ1-4; D perhaps matches TRBD1 (6 bases). This CDR3 has 14 amino acids. Trimming shortened V by 0 bases and J by 8 bases, and 11 bases separated the two germline ends. Germline CDR1 and CDR2: SGDLS and YYNGEE. The DNA for the CDR3 is TGTGCCAGCAGCGTAGAAGGGGGTAGGGAAAAACTGTTTTTT. This gives the protein CASSVEGGREKLFF.

V gene TRBV6-6 combines with J gene TRBJ2-7, with 8 bases matching TRBD2. The CDR3 length is 16 residues. V lost 5 bases, J lost 4 bases, and 13 bases stayed unmatched. Germline CDR1 and CDR2: MNHNY and SVGAGI (reference sequence). This CDR3 reads CASSTPGGGHRYEQYF. The CDR3 DNA follows: TGTGCCAGCAGTACCCCCGGGGGGGGTCATAGGTACGAGCAGTACTTC.

The V and J genes are TRBV7-2 and TRBJ1-4, with no clear D. V was cut by 1 base and J by 7 bases, with 10 bases left in between. The CDR3 runs 14 residues. Germline assignment: CDR1 SGHTA and CDR2 FQGNSA. For the CDR3, the DNA is TGTGCCAGCAGCTTAGGGGGTTTAGCTGAAAAACTGTTTTTT. Translating it yields CASSLGGLAEKLFF. The entire variable domain, with the rest obtained from reference TRBV7-2 and TRBJ1-4, is as follows: GAGVSQSPSNKVTEKGKDVELRCDPISGHTALYWYRQSLGQGLEFLIYFQGNSAPDKSGLPSDRFSAERTGGSVSTLTIQRTQQEDSAVYLCASSLGGLAEKLFFGSGTQLSVL.

The chain carries TRBV30 and TRBJ1-1; D gene unclear. Germline V gene lookup returns CDR1 GTSNPN and CDR2 SVGIG (reference sequence). V lost 3 bases and J 3 bases, leaving 5 bases between the germline ends. This CDR3 is 11 amino acids long. The chain's CDR3 is CAWSEDTEAFF. The CDR3 DNA sequence: TGTGCCTGGAGCGAAGACACTGAAGCTTTCTTT.

The V call is TRBV5-4, the J call TRBJ2-3; D perhaps matches TRBD2 (7 bases). Trimming took 4 bases from V and 0 from J, leaving 9 bases between them. This CDR3 has 14 residues. Germline assignment: CDR1 SGHNT and CDR2 YYREEE (reference sequence). CDR3 sequence reads: CASSRGGSTDTQYF. Here the CDR3 DNA reads TGTGCCAGCAGCCGCGGGGGCAGCACAGATACGCAGTATTTT.

V usage is TRBV14 and J usage is TRBJ1-1, with 9 bases lining up with TRBD1. V shed 4 bases and J 4 bases; nucleotides not matched to a gene: 1. CDR3 size: 13 residues. Germline V CDR1 and CDR2: SGHDN, FVKESK. CDR3 DNA sequence: TGTGCCAGCAGCCGGACAGGGGTCACTGAAGCTTTCTTT. Its protein product is CASSRTGVTEAFF.

This chain joins TRBV9 and TRBJ2-2; TRBD1 agrees at 7 bases. This CDR3 comprises 18 residues. With V trimmed by 4 bases and J by 5 bases, 17 bases remained unmatched. The V gene's germline CDR1 is SGDLS and CDR2 YYNGEE. The CDR3 nucleotides are TGTGCCAGCAGCCTCAGGGGGAGAGGGACAGATCGGACCGGGGAGCTGTTTTTT. Its translation is CASSLRGRGTDRTGELFF.

The chain uses TRBV2 and TRBJ2-5; TRBD1 aligns across 8 bases. V shed 6 bases, J shed 7 bases, and the junction held 13 bases outside the gene matches. The CDR3 has 15 amino acids. Germline values: CDR1 SNHLY, CDR2 FYNNEI. The CDR3 DNA sequence: TGTGCCAGCAGCGACTTGGGACAGGCGAGGGCGACCCAGTACTTC. Encoded protein: CASSDLGQARATQYF.

The chain carries TRBV30 and TRBJ2-1; 14 nucleotides agree with TRBD2. Trimming at V came to 3 bases and at J to 3 bases, leaving 4 bases not matched to a gene. The CDR3 is 16 amino acids. CDR1 GTSNPN and CDR2 SVGIG come from the germline V gene (reference sequence). DNA for the CDR3: TGTGCCTGGAGCGGGACTAGCGGGGGACGCTACAATGAGCAGTTCTTC. The encoded protein is CAWSGTSGGRYNEQFF.

J is TRBJ1-2 and V is TRBV4-3; D may be TRBD1 (5 bases). Germline CDR1 and CDR2: LGHNA and YSLEER. Trimming shortened V by 3 bases and J by 6 bases, and 20 bases separated the two germline ends. The CDR3 has 16 residues. CDR3 nucleotide sequence: TGCGCCAGCAGCCAGCTCCCATCTGGGACGGTCGATGGCTACACCTTC. Residues: CASSQLPSGTVDGYTF.

This clone was seen just once. This sequence joins TRBV7-9 and TRBJ1-4; 7 nucleotides align to TRBD1. The CDR3 is made up of 15 amino acids. After removal of 5 bases from V and 5 bases from J, the junction contained 8 bases not matched to a gene. Germline V gene sequence: CDR1 SEHNR, CDR2 FQNEAQ (reference sequence). DNA for the CDR3: TGTGCCAGCAGCCCCAGGACAGGCGAAAATGAAAAACTGTTTTTT. Protein sequence: CASSPRTGENEKLFF.

This rearrangement joins TRBV7-2 to TRBJ2-3, with D uncertain. V was pared by 0 bases and J by 0 bases, with 7 bases between. The CDR3 spans 15 residues. CDR1 is SGHTA and CDR2 is FQGNSA in the germline V gene. The CDR3 nucleotides are TGTGCCAGCAGCTTAGCCGCGGTTAGCACAGATACGCAGTATTTT. Residues: CASSLAAVSTDTQYF. The full variable domain, rest sourced from reference TRBV7-2 and TRBJ2-3, is GAGVSQSPSNKVTEKGKDVELRCDPISGHTALYWYRQSLGQGLEFLIYFQGNSAPDKSGLPSDRFSAERTGGSVSTLTIQRTQQEDSAVYLCASSLAAVSTDTQYFGPGTRLTVL.